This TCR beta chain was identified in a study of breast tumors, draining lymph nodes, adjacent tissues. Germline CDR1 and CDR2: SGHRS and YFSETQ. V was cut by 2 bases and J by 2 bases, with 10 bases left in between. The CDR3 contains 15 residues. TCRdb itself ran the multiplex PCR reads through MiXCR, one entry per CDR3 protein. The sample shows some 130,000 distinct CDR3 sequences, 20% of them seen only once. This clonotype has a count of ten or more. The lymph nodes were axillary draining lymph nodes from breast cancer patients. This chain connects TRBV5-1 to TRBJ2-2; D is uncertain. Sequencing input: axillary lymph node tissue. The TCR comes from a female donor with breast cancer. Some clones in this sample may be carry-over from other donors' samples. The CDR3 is CASSFDRGNTGELFF. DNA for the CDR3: TGCGCCAGCAGCTTTGATAGAGGCAACACCGGGGAGCTGTTTTTT.